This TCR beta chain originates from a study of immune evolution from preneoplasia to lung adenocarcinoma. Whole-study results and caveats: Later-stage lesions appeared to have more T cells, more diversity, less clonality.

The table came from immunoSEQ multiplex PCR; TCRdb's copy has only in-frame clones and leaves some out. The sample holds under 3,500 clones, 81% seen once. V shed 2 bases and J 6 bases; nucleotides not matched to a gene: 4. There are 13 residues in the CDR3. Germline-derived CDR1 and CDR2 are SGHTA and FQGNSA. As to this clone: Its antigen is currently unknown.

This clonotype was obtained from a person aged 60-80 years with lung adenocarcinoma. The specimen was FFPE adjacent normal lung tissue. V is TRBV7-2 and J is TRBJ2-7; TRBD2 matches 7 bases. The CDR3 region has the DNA TGTGCCAGCAGCTTACGACTAGCTTCCGAGCAGTACTTC. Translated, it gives CASSLRLASEQYF.